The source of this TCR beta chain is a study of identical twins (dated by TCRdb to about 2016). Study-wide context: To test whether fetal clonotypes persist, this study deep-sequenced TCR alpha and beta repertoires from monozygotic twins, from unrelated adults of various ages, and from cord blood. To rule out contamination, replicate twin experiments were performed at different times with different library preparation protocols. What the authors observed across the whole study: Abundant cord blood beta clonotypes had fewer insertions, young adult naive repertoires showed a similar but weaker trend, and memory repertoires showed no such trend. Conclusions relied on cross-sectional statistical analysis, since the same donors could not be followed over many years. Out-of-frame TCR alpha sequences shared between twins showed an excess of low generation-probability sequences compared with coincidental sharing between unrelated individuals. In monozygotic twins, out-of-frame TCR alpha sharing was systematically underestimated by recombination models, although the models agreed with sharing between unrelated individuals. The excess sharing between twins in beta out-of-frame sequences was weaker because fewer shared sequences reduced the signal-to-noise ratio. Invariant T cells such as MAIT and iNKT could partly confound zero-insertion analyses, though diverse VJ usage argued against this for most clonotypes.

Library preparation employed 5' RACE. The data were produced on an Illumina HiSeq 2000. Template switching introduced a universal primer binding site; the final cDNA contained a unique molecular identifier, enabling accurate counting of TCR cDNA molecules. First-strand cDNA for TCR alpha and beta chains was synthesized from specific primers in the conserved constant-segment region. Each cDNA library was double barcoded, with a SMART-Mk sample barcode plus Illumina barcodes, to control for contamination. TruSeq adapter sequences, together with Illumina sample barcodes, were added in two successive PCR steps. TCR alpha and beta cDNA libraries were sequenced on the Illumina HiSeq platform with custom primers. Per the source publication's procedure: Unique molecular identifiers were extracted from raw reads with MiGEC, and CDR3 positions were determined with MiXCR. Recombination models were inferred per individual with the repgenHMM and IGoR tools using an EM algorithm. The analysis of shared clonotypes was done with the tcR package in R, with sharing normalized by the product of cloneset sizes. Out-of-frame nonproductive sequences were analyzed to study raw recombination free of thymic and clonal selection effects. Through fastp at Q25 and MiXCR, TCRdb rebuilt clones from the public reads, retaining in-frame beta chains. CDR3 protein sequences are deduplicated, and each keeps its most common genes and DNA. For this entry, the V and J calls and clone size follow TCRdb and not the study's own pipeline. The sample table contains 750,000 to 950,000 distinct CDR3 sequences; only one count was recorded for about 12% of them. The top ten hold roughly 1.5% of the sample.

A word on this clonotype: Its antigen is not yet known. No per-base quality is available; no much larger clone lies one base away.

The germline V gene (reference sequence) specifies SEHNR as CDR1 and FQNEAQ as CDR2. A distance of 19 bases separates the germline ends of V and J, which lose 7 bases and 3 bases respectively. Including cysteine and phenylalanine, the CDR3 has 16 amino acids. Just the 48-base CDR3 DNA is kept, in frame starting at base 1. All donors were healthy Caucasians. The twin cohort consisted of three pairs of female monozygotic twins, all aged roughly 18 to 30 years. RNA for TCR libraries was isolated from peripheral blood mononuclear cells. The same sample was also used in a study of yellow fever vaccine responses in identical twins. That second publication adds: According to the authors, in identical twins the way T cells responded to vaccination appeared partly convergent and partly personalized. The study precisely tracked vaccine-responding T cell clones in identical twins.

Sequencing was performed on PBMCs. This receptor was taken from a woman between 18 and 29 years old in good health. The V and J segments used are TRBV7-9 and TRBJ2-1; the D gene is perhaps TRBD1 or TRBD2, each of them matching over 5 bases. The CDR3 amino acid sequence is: CASTPRGVTVYNEQFF. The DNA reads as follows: TGTGCCAGCACCCCGCGAGGGGTTACGGTCTACAATGAGCAGTTCTTC.